This T cell receptor (beta chain) was identified in a study of CD8 T cells in Susac syndrome. The sequenced target, TCR beta, came from blood CD8+ and CD4+ T cells. The trim removed 0 bases at V and 0 bases at J, leaving 5 bases unmatched. This CDR3 has 17 amino acids. Germline V gene sequence: CDR1 LGHNA, CDR2 YSLEER. cDNA came from approximately 0.5 to 1 ug RNA primed by random hexamers. The TCR beta CDR3 was amplified by immunoSEQ multiplex PCR across 54 Vbeta, 13 Jbeta. One entry per CDR3 protein, called by TCRdb with MiXCR from the immunoSEQ multiplex PCR reads. This table has about 140,000 distinct CDR3 sequences, 94% appearing once.

The sequenced material came from CD8+ T cells from PBMCs. The V call is TRBV4-3, the J call TRBJ2-3; TRBD1 agrees at 8 bases. This TCR came from a human donor in good health. CDR3 sequence (DNA): TGCGCCAGCAGCCAAGATCCGAGGACAGGGAGCACAGATACGCAGTATTTT. Translating it yields CASSQDPRTGSTDTQYF.